This T cell receptor beta chain was recorded in a study of CD8 T cells in ankylosing spondylitis. The CDR3 is 14 amino acids. Trimming removed 6 bases from V and 7 bases from J; junction bases left unmatched: 9. Germline V lookup: CDR1 WNHNN, CDR2 SYGVQD (reference sequence). TCRdb re-derived calls from the 5' RACE reads in MiXCR, one entry per CDR3 protein. Among 150,000 or so distinct CDR3 sequences listed, approximately 10% were seen once. The sample consisted of blood, either unsorted or a sorted T cell fraction (not recorded which). The sequence was collected from a female donor with ankylosing spondylitis or in good health (not recorded which). V usage is TRBV10-1 and J usage is TRBJ2-1, with 7 bases lining up with TRBD2. CDR3 nucleotides: TGCGCCAGCAGCAAAGCGGGAAGACGGAATGAGCAGTTCTTC. It encodes CASSKAGRRNEQFF.